This TCR beta chain was captured by sequencing in a study of cytomegalovirus exposure and HLA in healthy donors. Study-wide background: Of all 400 or so donors who were genotyped, roughly 85% belonged to the Caucasian-associated ancestry cluster.

V was pared by 0 bases and J by 6 bases, with 11 bases between. The CDR3 consists of 14 residues. In germline, CDR1 is SGHRS, CDR2 YFSETQ. About this clone itself: As yet, its antigen is unknown.

Study outcomes and limitations: Links to common viral pathogens appeared, in a later analysis, for several of the most significant clusters. The study listed 164 cytomegalovirus-associated TCR beta chains.

This PCR relied on a set of 60 Vbeta primers and 13 Jbeta primers. The repertoire was sequenced with immunoSEQ multiplex PCR; TCRdb's copy has only in-frame clones and lacks some. This sample lists fewer than 100,000 clones; its ten largest clones have 0.58%. Sequencing used PBMCs. The sequence came from a man aged 45-65 years in good health and CMV-seronegative. The genes are TRBV5-1 and TRBJ2-3; D gene uncertain. The CDR3 DNA follows: TGCGCCAGCAGCTTGGCAGGTCTTTTTGATACGCAGTATTTT. This codes for CASSLAGLFDTQYF.